These T cell receptor beta chains were read from a single sample in a study of OX40 agonist ivuxolimab in advanced cancers. The protocol was immunoSEQ multiplex PCR, while the TCRdb copy is restricted to in-frame clones and leaves out a portion. The table shows under 25,000 clones, with 70% to 80% occurring only once. The sequencing here drew on CD4+ or CD8+ T cells sorted from blood, taken in a trial of the OX40 agonist ivuxolimab. The receptors originated from an adult with an advanced solid tumor such as melanoma, head and neck, liver or kidney cancer. Each CDR3 is given with its conserved first and last residue. A D gene is named only where the DNA matches it firmly. Part of the rows lack a size; the others show once, few, many or a class for expanded clones.

v_gene	abundance	d_gene	j_gene	CDR3nt	CDR3aa
TRBV5-4	NA	TRBD1	TRBJ2-7	TGTGCCAGCAGCCCCGGGACAGGGGGGGCCGGCTCCTACGAGCAGTACTTC	CASSPGTGGAGSYEQYF
TRBV29-1	NA	TRBD1	TRBJ2-7	TGCAGCGTAGGAAGGGACAGCTCCTACGAGCAGTACTTC	CSVGRDSSYEQYF
TRBV6-6	NA	TRBD1	TRBJ1-4	TGTGCCAGCAGTTGGGACAGCGGGTTGGGGGAAAAACTGTTTTTT	CASSWDSGLGEKLFF
TRBV10-3	NA	TRBD1	TRBJ1-3	TGTGCCATCAGTGATCCATCCGGGACAGGGAGGAACACCATATATTTT	CAISDPSGTGRNTIYF
TRBV19	NA	NA	TRBJ1-2	TGTGCCAGTAGTATCGCGCAGGAGGGTGGCTACACCTTC	CASSIAQEGGYTF
TRBV6-1	once	TRBD1	TRBJ1-1	TGTGCCAGCCACCAGGGGGCCTACACTGAAGCTTTCTTT	CASHQGAYTEAFF
TRBV18	NA	NA	TRBJ1-4	TGTGCCAGCTCATCCTGGGGTGGGGATGAAAAACTGTTTTTT	CASSSWGGDEKLFF
TRBV7-2	once	TRBD1	TRBJ2-5	TGTGCCAGCAGCCAAGGGGGCTATCCGGGAGAGACCCAGTACTTC	CASSQGGYPGETQYF
TRBV7-9	NA	NA	TRBJ1-5	TGTGCCAGCAGCCCCGGTGGCAATCAGCCCCAGCATTTT	CASSPGGNQPQHF
TRBV27	NA	NA	TRBJ2-3	TGTGCCAGCAGTTTAGTCGATTGGGCAACCACAGATACGCAGTATTTT	CASSLVDWATTDTQYF
TRBV30	NA	NA	TRBJ1-1	TGTGCCTGGAGTCCGGGGGCCGACACTGAAGCTTTCTTT	CAWSPGADTEAFF
TRBV5-1	NA	NA	TRBJ1-5	TGCGCCAGCAGCTTGGGGTTGGGGACTCAGCCCCAGCATTTT	CASSLGLGTQPQHF
TRBV7-9	NA	NA	TRBJ1-1	TGTGCCAGCAGCTTAGTTGGGATTGAAGCTTTCTTT	CASSLVGIEAFF
TRBV4-1	NA	NA	TRBJ2-7	TGCGCCAGCAGCCAAGGCCCGGGGAACTCCTACGAGCAGTACTTC	CASSQGPGNSYEQYF
TRBV6-6	NA	NA	TRBJ2-7	TGTGCCAGCATTGAACACCACTCCTACGAGCAGTACTTC	CASIEHHSYEQYF
TRBV27	NA	TRBD1	TRBJ1-1	TGTGCCAGCAGTTTTTTCGGACAGGCCACTGAAGCTTTCTTT	CASSFFGQATEAFF
TRBV5-4	NA	NA	TRBJ1-1	TGTGCCAGCAGCCTAGGGTTTCTCGGAGGGACTGAAGCTTTCTTT	CASSLGFLGGTEAFF
TRBV10-3	NA	TRBD2	TRBJ2-3	TGTGCCATCAGTGAGTCGATCGGGGGGGACACAGATACGCAGTATTTT	CAISESIGGDTDTQYF
TRBV16	NA	NA	TRBJ2-1	TGTGCCAGCAGCCAATCATATGAGCAGTTCTTC	CASSQSYEQFF
TRBV5-1	NA	NA	TRBJ1-1	TGCGCCAGCAGCTTGGGATGGGGGAACACTGAAGCTTTCTTT	CASSLGWGNTEAFF
TRBV4-1	NA	NA	TRBJ1-1	TGCGCCAGCAGCCAAGATTGGATGGCGGCGAACACTGAAGCTTTCTTT	CASSQDWMAANTEAFF
TRBV2	NA	NA	TRBJ2-7	TGTGCCAGCACCCTATACGAGCAGTACTTC	CASTLYEQYF
TRBV4-3	NA	NA	TRBJ1-1	TGCGCCAGCAGCCAAGATTGGGCGGCGAACACTGAAGCTTTCTTT	CASSQDWAANTEAFF
TRBV7-9	NA	NA	TRBJ1-1	TGTGCCAGCAGCCGAACGGTGGCTTTCTTT	CASSRTVAFF
TRBV15	few	NA	TRBJ1-1	TGTGCCACCAGCACCACTCGGGGTTTCACTGAAGCTTTCTTT	CATSTTRGFTEAFF
TRBV2	NA	TRBD2	TRBJ2-7	TGTGCCAGCAGTGAAGTCATAGGGACTAGTCACGAGCAGTACTTC	CASSEVIGTSHEQYF
TRBV7-2	NA	NA	TRBJ2-1	TGTGCCAGCAGCTTATTGGCGGGGGCCGCGGGTGAGCAGTTCTTC	CASSLLAGAAGEQFF
TRBV5-1	NA	TRBD1	TRBJ2-5	TGCGCCAGCAGCCACTCCCCGGGACAGGGGGAGACCCAGTACTTC	CASSHSPGQGETQYF
TRBV7-8	NA	TRBD1	TRBJ2-1	TGTGCCAGCAGCTTACGGCAGGGGGCTTATGAGCAGTTCTTC	CASSLRQGAYEQFF
TRBV5-1	NA	NA	TRBJ2-3	TGCGCCAGCAGCTTGGAGGCAGGCACAGATACGCAGTATTTT	CASSLEAGTDTQYF
TRBV4-1	NA	TRBD1	TRBJ1-2	TGCGCCAGCAGCCAAGGGGGACAGGAGAGCTATGGCTACACCTTC	CASSQGGQESYGYTF
TRBV5-8	NA	NA	TRBJ1-1	TGTGCCAGCAGCTCGGCGAGGTATTTGAACACTGAAGCTTTCTTT	CASSSARYLNTEAFF
TRBV28	NA	NA	TRBJ2-7	TGTGCCAGCAGCCCGGTCCTCTACGAGCAGTACTTC	CASSPVLYEQYF
TRBV18	NA	NA	TRBJ2-7	TGTGCCAGCTCACCCCGGACCGAAACCTACGAGCAGTACTTC	CASSPRTETYEQYF
TRBV4-2	NA	NA	TRBJ2-2	TGTGCCAGCAGCCAAGAATGGGCTGACGAGAGCACCGGGGAGCTGTTTTTT	CASSQEWADESTGELFF
TRBV7-8	NA	NA	TRBJ1-1	TGTGCCAGCAGCTTACCCCCGTGGCGGGAGCTGAACACTGAAGCTTTCTTT	CASSLPPWRELNTEAFF
TRBV7-3	NA	NA	TRBJ1-1	TGTGCCAGCAGTCTTCTCATGAACACTGAAGCTTTCTTT	CASSLLMNTEAFF
TRBV21-1	NA	NA	TRBJ1-4	TGTGCCAGCACCGCGTGGGGAAAACAGGGAGCTAATGAAAAACTGTTTTTT	CASTAWGKQGANEKLFF
TRBV6-5	NA	NA	TRBJ2-7	TGTGCCAGCAGTTACCAGGGGTCTCTCCGAAACGAGCAGTACTTC	CASSYQGSLRNEQYF